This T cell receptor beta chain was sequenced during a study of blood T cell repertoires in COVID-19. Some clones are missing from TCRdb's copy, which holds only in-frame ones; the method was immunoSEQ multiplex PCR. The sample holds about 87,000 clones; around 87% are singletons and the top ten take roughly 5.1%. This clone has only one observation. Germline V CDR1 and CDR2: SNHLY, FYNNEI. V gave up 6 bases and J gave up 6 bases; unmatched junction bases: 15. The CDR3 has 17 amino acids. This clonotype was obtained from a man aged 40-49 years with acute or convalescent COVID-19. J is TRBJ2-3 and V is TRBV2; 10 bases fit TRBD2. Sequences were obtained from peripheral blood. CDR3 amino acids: CASSGPRLAGVGDTQYF. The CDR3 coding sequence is TGTGCCAGCAGCGGCCCTCGCCTAGCGGGAGTGGGGGATACGCAGTATTTT.